Listed below are T cell receptor beta chains from one sample, sequenced in a study of T cell changes during pregnancy in multiple sclerosis. Repertoires were generated with immunoSEQ multiplex PCR, while TCRdb's copy carries only in-frame clones and drops some. The repertoire consists of about 38,000 clones, with roughly 91% occurring once and the leading ten covering around 0.4%. The sample here was CD4+ T cells from peripheral blood mononuclear cells, taken after pregnancy. The source is a female donor in good health, enrolled as a control in a pregnancy study. Both conserved end residues are part of each CDR3. The D gene is left open where the match is weak. The listing skips clone size in some rows; elsewhere it reads once, few, many or a size class.

J: TRBJ2-2
size: .
V: TRBV27
D: .
DNA: TGTGCCAGCAGTTTCCTTCGACAGGGACTAGGCACCGGGGAGCTGTTTTTT
CDR3: CASSFLRQGLGTGELFF

J: TRBJ2-3
size: .
V: TRBV9
D: .
DNA: TGTGCCAGCAGCGCAAGGGTAGCGGTTAGCACAGATACGCAGTATTTT
CDR3: CASSARVAVSTDTQYF

J: TRBJ2-7
size: .
V: TRBV5-1
D: .
DNA: TGCGCCAGCAGCTTGGCCCCTACAGGGTTTCCGATCTCCTACGAGCAGTACTTC
CDR3: CASSLAPTGFPISYEQYF

J: TRBJ1-2
size: .
V: TRBV27
D: TRBD1
DNA: TGTGCCAGCAGTTTATCGCAGGGGGTCAGCTATGGCTACACCTTC
CDR3: CASSLSQGVSYGYTF

J: TRBJ1-5
size: medium-sized
V: TRBV11-2
D: .
DNA: TGTGCCAGCAGCTTAGAAGCAGGCTTCAATCAGCCCCAGCATTTT
CDR3: CASSLEAGFNQPQHF

J: TRBJ1-1
size: .
V: TRBV5-1
D: .
DNA: TGCGCCAGCAGGGTAGCCAAGAACACTGAAGCTTTCTTT
CDR3: CASRVAKNTEAFF

J: TRBJ2-1
size: once
V: TRBV5-4
D: TRBD2
DNA: TGTGCCAGCAGCCCGCCTGGACTAGAGACCTACAATGAGCAGTTCTTC
CDR3: CASSPPGLETYNEQFF

J: TRBJ1-1
size: .
V: TRBV6-5
D: .
DNA: TGTGCCAGCCTGATTCGGGGGGTCACTGAAGCTTTCTTT
CDR3: CASLIRGVTEAFF

J: TRBJ2-7
size: .
V: TRBV11-2
D: .
DNA: TGTGCCAGCAGCTTAGAGTCGGGAGTGGTCGACGAGCAGTACTTC
CDR3: CASSLESGVVDEQYF

J: TRBJ2-7
size: .
V: TRBV6-5
D: .
DNA: TGTGCCAGCAGTTACCTCTACGAGCAGTACTTC
CDR3: CASSYLYEQYF

J: TRBJ2-1
size: .
V: TRBV5-1
D: TRBD2
DNA: TGCGCCAGCAGCTTGAGGCCCGATGGGGGGGGATCCTACAATGAGCAGTTCTTC
CDR3: CASSLRPDGGGSYNEQFF

J: TRBJ2-2
size: .
V: TRBV19
D: TRBD2
DNA: TGTGCCAGTAGTCCCGGGACTAGCGGGAGGGCCGGTAAAGTCGGGGAGCTGTTTTTT
CDR3: CASSPGTSGRAGKVGELFF

J: TRBJ1-1
size: .
V: TRBV5-1
D: TRBD1
DNA: TGCGCCAGCAGGTCCCAGGGGGACACTGAAGCTTTCTTT
CDR3: CASRSQGDTEAFF

J: TRBJ1-3
size: .
V: TRBV4-1
D: .
DNA: TGCGCCAGCAGCCAAGTAGGAGGGGCTGGAAACACCATATATTTT
CDR3: CASSQVGGAGNTIYF

J: TRBJ2-1
size: .
V: TRBV5-1
D: .
DNA: TGCGCCAGCAGCTTGGCCAGCGACACGGCGTCGGAGGTGCAGTTCTTC
CDR3: CASSLASDTASEVQFF

J: TRBJ1-2
size: .
V: TRBV7-2
D: .
DNA: TGTGCCAGCAGCCCATCCGGATCCCAGAGGGCTGGCTACACCTTC
CDR3: CASSPSGSQRAGYTF

J: TRBJ2-7
size: .
V: TRBV7-9
D: TRBD2
DNA: TGTGCCAGCAGCTTAACGGGGGGATCCTACGAGCAGTACTTC
CDR3: CASSLTGGSYEQYF

J: TRBJ1-5
size: .
V: TRBV27
D: .
DNA: TGTGCCAGCAGTCCCCAGGGAAATAGCAATCAGCCCCAGCATTTT
CDR3: CASSPQGNSNQPQHF

J: TRBJ1-1
size: .
V: TRBV10-3
D: TRBD1
DNA: TGTGCCATCAGGGCGACAGGGGGCAAAAACACTGAAGCTTTCTTT
CDR3: CAIRATGGKNTEAFF

J: TRBJ2-3
size: once
V: TRBV29-1
D: TRBD2
DNA: TGCAGCTCCGGTAGCGGGATAGGTGGCACAGATACGCAGTATTTT
CDR3: CSSGSGIGGTDTQYF

J: TRBJ2-1
size: .
V: TRBV11-3
D: .
DNA: TGTGCCAGCAGCTTGAATAGCAATGAGCAGTTCTTC
CDR3: CASSLNSNEQFF

J: TRBJ1-5
size: .
V: TRBV6-1
D: .
DNA: TGTGCCAGCAGAGAACAGGGCAGTTTGGGCAATCAGCCCCAGCATTTT
CDR3: CASREQGSLGNQPQHF

J: TRBJ1-1
size: .
V: TRBV19
D: TRBD1
DNA: TGTGCCAGTAGTACCCTAGGACAGGGGGGCTCTGAAGCTTTCTTT
CDR3: CASSTLGQGGSEAFF

J: TRBJ1-1
size: .
V: TRBV4-3
D: .
DNA: TGCGCCAGCAGCCAAGACCAGGGACTTAACACTGAAGCTTTCTTT
CDR3: CASSQDQGLNTEAFF

J: TRBJ2-7
size: few
V: TRBV6-5
D: TRBD2
DNA: TGTGCCAGCAGTTACACTGCGTCAGGGAGGGTGTACGAGCAGTACTTC
CDR3: CASSYTASGRVYEQYF

J: TRBJ2-7
size: .
V: TRBV6-5
D: TRBD2
DNA: TGTGCCAGCAGTTACTCTGGGGGGAGGGCCGACGAGCAGTACTTC
CDR3: CASSYSGGRADEQYF

J: TRBJ2-7
size: .
V: TRBV21-1
D: .
DNA: TGTGCCAGCAGCTCCGCTAGCGGGGGGCGTCGCGAGCAGTACTTC
CDR3: CASSSASGGRREQYF

J: TRBJ1-2
size: .
V: TRBV4-3
D: .
DNA: TGCGCCAGCAGCCAAGGTCAGGGCTATGGCTACACCTTC
CDR3: CASSQGQGYGYTF

J: TRBJ1-1
size: .
V: TRBV18
D: TRBD1
DNA: TGTGCCAGCTCACCCAAACAGGGGGGCACTGAAGCTTTCTTT
CDR3: CASSPKQGGTEAFF

J: TRBJ1-5
size: .
V: TRBV27
D: .
DNA: TGTGCCAGCAGGCCCCAGGGAGGGAATCAGCCCCAGCATTTT
CDR3: CASRPQGGNQPQHF

J: TRBJ1-2
size: .
V: TRBV6-5
D: .
DNA: TGTGCCAGCAGTTACTGGGCCGGACTGGGCTACACCTTC
CDR3: CASSYWAGLGYTF

J: TRBJ2-2
size: .
V: TRBV29-1
D: TRBD1
DNA: TGCAGCAGCCGACAGGGGGCGGACACCGGGGAGCTGTTTTTT
CDR3: CSSRQGADTGELFF

J: TRBJ2-1
size: .
V: TRBV2
D: .
DNA: TGTGCCAGCAGCGAAGGGCCTGGCTCCTACAATGAGCAGTTCTTC
CDR3: CASSEGPGSYNEQFF

J: TRBJ2-7
size: .
V: TRBV19
D: .
DNA: TGTGCCAGTAGTAAAACCACCCGACTGGAGCAGTACTTC
CDR3: CASSKTTRLEQYF

J: TRBJ2-5
size: .
V: TRBV4-2
D: TRBD2
DNA: TGTGCCAGCAGCCAAGAGACTAGCGGGCAAGAGACCCAGTACTTC
CDR3: CASSQETSGQETQYF

J: TRBJ2-2
size: .
V: TRBV5-4
D: .
DNA: TGTGCCAGCAGGGCTAGCGAATCAACGAACACCGGGGAGCTGTTTTTT
CDR3: CASRASESTNTGELFF

J: TRBJ1-2
size: .
V: TRBV23-1
D: .
DNA: TGCGCCAGCAGTCAATCGCCCGGAGAACAGGGATTACCCTATGGCTACACCTTC
CDR3: CASSQSPGEQGLPYGYTF

J: TRBJ1-1
size: .
V: TRBV11-2
D: TRBD1
DNA: TGTGCCAGCAGCTTCACCGACAGGGGCCTCATGAACACTGAAGCTTTCTTT
CDR3: CASSFTDRGLMNTEAFF

J: TRBJ1-2
size: .
V: TRBV7-9
D: .
DNA: TGTGCCAGCAGCCTGGCCGCTTATGGCTACACCTTC
CDR3: CASSLAAYGYTF

J: TRBJ2-7
size: .
V: TRBV4-1
D: TRBD2
DNA: TGCGCCAGCAGCCAAGTATCGGGACTAGCGGGAGCCGAGCAGTACTTC
CDR3: CASSQVSGLAGAEQYF